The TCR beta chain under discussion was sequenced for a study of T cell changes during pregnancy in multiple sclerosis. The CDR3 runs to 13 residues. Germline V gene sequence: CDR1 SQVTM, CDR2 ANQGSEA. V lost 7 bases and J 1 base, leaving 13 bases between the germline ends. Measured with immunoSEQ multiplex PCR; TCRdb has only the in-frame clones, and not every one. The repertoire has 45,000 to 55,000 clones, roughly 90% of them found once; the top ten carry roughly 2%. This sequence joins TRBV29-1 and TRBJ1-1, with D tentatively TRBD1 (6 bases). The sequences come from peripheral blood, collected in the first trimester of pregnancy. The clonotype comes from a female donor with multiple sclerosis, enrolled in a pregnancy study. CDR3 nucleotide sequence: TGCAGCGCCCTCCGGGGGGCGAACACTGAAGCTTTCTTT. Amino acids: CSALRGANTEAFF.